This T cell receptor beta chain was documented in a study of monozygotic twins with inflammatory bowel disease (dated by TCRdb to 2018 to 2020). Background for the entire study: A total of 28 monozygotic twin pairs were included in the full study, comprising nine German pairs (four IBD-concordant, five IBD-discordant) and 19 IBD-discordant Danish pairs. The search for disease-associated traits relied mainly on comparing, within discordant pairs, IBD patients with their genetically identical healthy co-twins. Each individual had, on average, about 151 000 unique TCRalpha sequences and 181 000 unique TCRbeta sequences available for analysis. Points the paper makes about the study in general: The analysis was unable to tell different T cell subtypes apart. The results gave no support for a single strong signal or clonotype linked to IBD. Differing immunosuppressive treatments among patients may have added background noise and inter-individual variability to the repertoires. Compared with healthy twins, IBD patients shared fewer clonotypes with other individuals, and the difference was most pronounced in patients with signs of disease activity. Repertoire similarity did not differ between concordant and discordant twins, which could be due to limited statistical power. TCRbeta repertoire diversity, by inverse Simpson index, was decreased in IBD patients compared with their healthy co-twins.

From each donor, a roughly 2.5 ml peripheral blood sample was collected into PAXgene tubes and stored at -80 degrees C. Without T cell sorting, total RNA was isolated from whole blood using the PAXgene blood miRNA kit on an automated QIAcube. Peripheral blood from monozygotic twin pairs concordant or discordant for inflammatory bowel disease was subjected to deep TCRalpha and TCRbeta repertoire profiling with unique molecular barcoding. Smoking habits were recorded for all twin pairs, with individuals classified as current, former or never smokers. The CDR3 starts with the cysteine, ends with the phenylalanine, and has 14 residues. The record lacks a DNA sequence. The CDR1 and CDR2 encoded by the germline V gene (reference sequence) are DFQATT and SNEGSKA. As concerns this clonotype: The antigen it recognizes is unknown.

The library was generated by 5' RACE. Each TCR library was prepared from about 3,300 ng of total RNA. cDNA was synthesized with SMARTScribe reverse transcriptase in eight separate reactions per sample. During cDNA synthesis, template switching was used to introduce unique molecular identifiers that contained a 6-nucleotide sample barcode. TCRalpha and TCRbeta cDNA was amplified in two nested PCRs of around 15 and 9 cycles, and bead purification was carried out after each PCR. Before amplification, the cDNA was treated with uracil DNA-glycosylase and purified using the QIAquick PCR purification kit. The second PCR added Illumina TruSeq-compatible adapters along with sample-specific barcodes. Library quality and concentration were assessed using TapeStation and Qubit, and roughly 5 ng of each library was pooled. Sequencing of the pooled libraries was done on an Illumina HiSeq2500 single-index Rapid Run using custom sequencing primers and 2 x 100 bp reads. The authors processed their data as follows. UMI-based consensus assembly with MiGEC version 1.2.6 was used to correct PCR and sequencing errors. V(D)J alignment, clonotype assembly and CDR3 extraction were performed with MiXCR version 2.1.1. To normalise gene usage, clonotype sharing and MAIT/NKT TCR abundance, the top 1000, 10 000 and 20 000 clonotypes in each sample were analysed. After downsampling to 27 000 UMIs, diversity was calculated as the inverse Simpson index using the vegan R package. Paired Mann-Whitney U tests were applied to discordant twin pairs, with Benjamini-Hochberg correction for multiple testing. The reads were reprocessed in TCRdb, with one entry per CDR3 protein sequence and no accompanying DNA. Here the V and J calls rest on TCRdb's processing, not on the authors' analysis. This sample's table carries hundreds of thousands of distinct CDR3 sequences. Clones ranked in the top ten supply 5.6% of the sample.

Sequenced sample: blood. The receptor chain draws on TRBV20-1 and TRBJ1-4; TCRdb proposes TRBD1, but this gene call is untestable without DNA. The clonotype comes from a human donor with ulcerative colitis or Crohn's disease, or a healthy co-twin of an affected twin (not recorded which). The CDR3 in this case is CSARGDRGYEKLFF.